Reported below is one TCR beta chain. Its antigen remains unidentified. These data come from a study of cytomegalovirus exposure and HLA in healthy donors. General study results and limits: Presence/absence analyses rested on an assumption that sequencing depth was roughly uniform across donors. Cytomegalovirus association was listed for under 200 TCR beta chains. A likely sequencing artifact accounted for one observed cluster of highly shared sequence variants. In vitro checks showed that a few CMV-associated chains really do target CMV antigens.

Between the trimmed V and J ends, which lost 3 bases and 3 bases, there was a span of 11 bases. Looked up from germline, CDR1 is GTSNPN and CDR2 is SVGIG (reference sequence). The CDR3 has 13 residues. The study ran its PCR with 60 Vbeta and 13 Jbeta primers. This table comes from immunoSEQ multiplex PCR, and its TCRdb copy is limited to in-frame clones, with some not included. Here the sample spans tens of thousands of clones, over 65% being singletons. The J gene is TRBJ1-1, the V gene TRBV30, with D unclear. This receptor was taken from a man aged 35-49 years in good health and CMV-seropositive. Sequencing was done on a sample of PBMCs. The CDR3 sequence: CAWRLVMDTEAFF. Here the CDR3 DNA reads TGTGCCTGGAGACTGGTTATGGACACTGAAGCTTTCTTT.